The 2 T cell receptor beta chains reported below all come from one sample, sequenced in a study of blood T cell repertoires in COVID-19. Data came from immunoSEQ multiplex PCR; TCRdb stores just in-frame clones and leaves some out. The sample has about 340,000 clones; 88% are singletons. Sequenced: peripheral blood. The receptors were sampled from a woman aged 70-85 years with COVID-19, enrolled during active disease.

The rearrangement links TRBV12-3 or TRBV12-4 to TRBJ1-4, with D possibly being TRBD1 (6 bases). The CDR3 has 13 amino acids. The germline V and J ends were trimmed by 4 bases and 10 bases, with 13 bases remaining between them. The CDR3 protein is CASSWDNRSKLFF. Here the CDR3 DNA reads TGTGCCAGCAGTTGGGACAATCGATCAAAACTGTTTTTT.

This sequence joins TRBV21-1 and TRBJ2-7; the D call TRBD1 from the table was never checked on the DNA. TRBV21-1 is noted as a pseudogene. This CDR3 has 14 amino acids. CDR3 coding DNA: TGTGCCAGCAGCAATCCCACAGGTTCCTACGAGCAGTACTTC. The encoded protein is CASSNPTGSYEQYF.